The 24 T cell receptor beta chains in this list originate from one sample, sequenced in a study of T cell changes during pregnancy in multiple sclerosis. Data came from immunoSEQ multiplex PCR; TCRdb stores just in-frame clones and leaves some out. The repertoire includes tens of thousands of clones, roughly nine tenths of them detected once, and roughly 5% sits in the top ten. The source was CD8+ T cells from peripheral blood mononuclear cells, collected before pregnancy. The source is a female donor with multiple sclerosis, enrolled in a pregnancy study.

The chain combines TRBV7-9 with TRBJ2-3, with 7 bases identical to TRBD2. Trimming at V came to 5 bases and at J to 6 bases, leaving 8 bases not matched to a gene. The germline V gene encodes CDR1 SEHNR and CDR2 FQNEAQ (reference sequence). The CDR3 is made up of 14 amino acids. CDR3 loop: CASSPGLSPDTQYF. CDR3 DNA: TGTGCCAGCAGCCCGGGACTATCCCCCGATACGCAGTATTTT. The full variable domain, with the rest looked up from reference TRBV7-9 and TRBJ2-3, is DTGVSQNPRHKITKRGQNVTFRCDPISEHNRLYWYRQTLGQGPEFLTYFQNEAQLEKSRLLSDRFSAERPKGSFSTLEIQRTEQGDSAMYLCASSPGLSPDTQYFGPGTRLTVL.

Worth noting for this clone: The junction departs from germline at one end; a sequencing error may be responsible. V and J are TRBV7-7 and TRBJ2-1; TRBD2 agrees at 9 bases. Germline loops: CDR1 SSHAT, CDR2 FNYEAQ (reference sequence). This CDR3 region has 15 residues. CDR3: CASSLAAGGGNEQFF. The CDR3 region has the DNA TGTGCTAGCAGCTTAGCGGCGGGGGGGGGCAATGAGCAGTTCTTC.

This chain connects TRBV5-8 to TRBJ1-5; D remains unclear. The CDR3 sequence is 14 residues long. Germline V CDR1 and CDR2: SGHTS, YDEGEE. V was trimmed by 4 bases and J by 1 base, leaving 9 bases between them. This CDR3 reads CASSPLRSNQPQHF. For the CDR3, the DNA is TGTGCCAGCAGCCCGCTTCGGAGCAATCAGCCCCAGCATTTT.

The V gene is TRBV2, the J gene TRBJ1-5; D not certain. Trimming left V 3 bases short and J 3 bases short, with 12 bases between. Germline CDR1 is SNHLY and CDR2 is FYNNEI. The CDR3 has 15 residues. CDR3 sequence reads: CASSDWVEANQPQHF. CDR3 nucleotide sequence: TGTGCCAGCAGTGATTGGGTAGAGGCCAATCAGCCCCAGCATTTT. The entire variable domain, with the rest obtained from reference TRBV2 and TRBJ1-5, is as follows: EPEVTQTPSHQVTQMGQEVILRCVPISNHLYFYWYRQILGQKVEFLVSFYNNEISEKSEIFDDQFSVERPDGSNFTLKIRSTKLEDSAMYFCASSDWVEANQPQHFGDGTRLSIL.

The CDR3 coding sequence is TGTGCCAGCAGTTTTTCGTCCAATCAGCCCCAGCATTTT. It is translated as CASSFSSNQPQHF. The V call is TRBV27, the J call TRBJ1-5; no reliable D call. With 3 bases removed from V and 3 bases from J, the gap between germline ends came to 6 bases. The CDR3 extends over 13 amino acids. Germline values: CDR1 MNHEY, CDR2 SMNVEV (reference sequence).

The chain links TRBV11-2 to TRBJ2-1; possible D gene TRBD1, 5 bases. V lost 7 bases to trimming and J lost 8 bases, with 12 bases between them. Germline V lookup: CDR1 SGHAT, CDR2 FQNNGV. The length of the CDR3 is 12 residues. CDR3 protein: CASNGHPDEQFF. The CDR3 bases are TGTGCCAGCAATGGACACCCCGATGAGCAGTTCTTC.

The chain links TRBV5-1 to TRBJ2-2, with 13 bases identical to TRBD2. The CDR3 runs to 15 residues. The ends lost 7 bases at V and 8 bases at J; junction bases unmatched: 8. Germline V gene sequence: CDR1 SGHRS, CDR2 YFSETQ. CDR3 amino acids: CASEAGLAGLGELFF. In nucleotides, the CDR3 is TGCGCCAGCGAAGCGGGACTAGCGGGGTTGGGGGAGCTGTTTTTT.

The CDR3 DNA reads TGTGCCAGCAGTTGGGGACTAGCAGCTGAGCAGTTCTTC. Protein product: CASSWGLAAEQFF. V is TRBV28 and J is TRBJ2-1, with TRBD2 matching over 9 bases. CDR1 and CDR2 from the germline V gene are MDHEN and SYDVKM. J was trimmed by 9 bases and V by 4 bases; bases with no gene match: 4. The length of the CDR3 is 13 residues.

The chain has TRBV27 and TRBJ2-7; tentatively, D is TRBD2 (6 bases). Germline V gene lookup returns CDR1 MNHEY and CDR2 SMNVEV (reference sequence). Trimming left V 3 bases short and J 7 bases short, with 10 bases between. This CDR3 is 12 amino acids long. CDR3 loop: CASSFSGVEQYF. The CDR3 nucleotides are TGTGCCAGCAGTTTTTCGGGGGTGGAGCAGTACTTC.

The rearrangement joins TRBV13 to TRBJ1-2; D unresolved. The V end was cut by 0 bases, the J end by 7 bases, with 9 bases between. This CDR3 spans 13 amino acids. The germline V gene has CDR1 PRHDT and CDR2 FYEKMQ (reference sequence). The CDR3 region has the DNA TGTGCCAGCAGCTTAGGCCGGACTAGTGGCTACACCTTC. It specifies CASSLGRTSGYTF.

In this sample, this clone turned up once. The J gene is TRBJ2-5, the V gene TRBV25-1; no firm D call. With the DNA end fitting TRBJ2-7 better, the J assignment may be wrong. There are 10 residues in the CDR3. Germline V gives CDR1 MGHDK, CDR2 SYGVNS. CDR3 in DNA: TGTGCCAGCAGTGATTACGAGCAGTACTTC. Translated: CASSDYEQYF.

The chain employs TRBV15 and TRBJ2-1; D possibly corresponds to TRBD1 (6 bases). Germline assignment: CDR1 LNHNV and CDR2 YYDKDF (reference sequence). V was pared by 1 base and J by 6 bases, with 16 bases between. There are 16 residues in the CDR3. The CDR3 here is CATSRGGQGNLNEQFF. The CDR3 bases are TGTGCCACCAGCAGAGGAGGGCAGGGGAACCTCAATGAGCAGTTCTTC.

The chain links TRBV6-4 to TRBJ2-1; TRBD2 agrees at 9 bases. Germline V CDR1 and CDR2: MRHNA, SNTAGT. The CDR3 sequence is 15 residues long. V was pared by 3 bases and J by 3 bases, with 3 bases of the junction left unmatched. The CDR3, as DNA: TGTGCCAGCAGTGAGCGGGGGGGCTTCTACAATGAGCAGTTCTTC. This translates into CASSERGGFYNEQFF.

The rearrangement uses TRBV13 and TRBJ2-7; tentative D call: TRBD1 (5 bases). CDR1 and CDR2 (germline): PRHDT, FYEKMQ (reference sequence). V was clipped by 5 bases and J by 0 bases, with 14 bases between them. The CDR3 is made up of 15 amino acids. The CDR3 DNA follows: TGTGCCAGCAGCCCCTGGGGCCCCAGCTCCTACGAGCAGTACTTC. Translated: CASSPWGPSSYEQYF. The full variable domain, with the rest looked up from reference TRBV13 and TRBJ2-7, is AAGVIQSPRHLIKEKRETATLKCYPIPRHDTVYWYQQGPGQDPQFLISFYEKMQSDKGSIPDRFSAQQFSDYHSELNMSSLELGDSALYFCASSPWGPSSYEQYFGPGTRLTVT.

V gene TRBV7-8 combines with J gene TRBJ2-1; possible D gene TRBD2, 6 bases. V was pared by 6 bases and J by 1 base, with 13 bases between. The germline gives CDR1 SGHVS, CDR2 FQNEAQ. The CDR3 has 15 residues. The CDR3 nucleotides read TGTGCCAGCAGATCCAGCGGGTCATCCTACAATGAGCAGTTCTTC. This encodes CASRSSGSSYNEQFF. The variable domain in full, completed from reference TRBV7-8 and TRBJ2-1, reads GAGVSQSPRYKVAKRGQDVALRCDPISGHVSLFWYQQALGQGPEFLTYFQNEAQLDKSGLPSDRFFAERPEGSVSTLKIQRTQQEDSAVYLCASRSSGSSYNEQFFGPGTRLTVL.

The chain carries TRBV12-5 and TRBJ2-5, with a possible D match to TRBD1 (6 bases). The CDR3 is 14 amino acids. Trimming pared 6 bases from V and 4 bases from J, leaving 15 bases between. Germline loops: CDR1 LGHNT, CDR2 FRNRAP. CDR3 region: CASGPGQTGETQYF. The DNA of the CDR3 is TGTGCTAGTGGACCCGGACAGACCGGAGAGACCCAGTACTTC.

This clone appeared once. This chain connects TRBV27 to TRBJ2-6; 7 bases are a match to TRBD1. With V trimmed by 5 bases and J by 0 bases, 10 bases remained unmatched. This CDR3 is 18 amino acids long. CDR1 and CDR2 (germline): MNHEY, SMNVEV (reference sequence). DNA for the CDR3: TGTGCCAGCAGTGGACAGACAGGGCCTATCTCTGGGGCCAACGTCCTGACTTTC. This gives the protein CASSGQTGPISGANVLTF.

J is TRBJ2-6 and V is TRBV6-1, with D possibly being TRBD1 (5 bases). CDR3 length: 15 amino acids. Germline assignment: CDR1 MNHNS and CDR2 SASEGT. Trimming stripped 6 bases from V and 4 bases from J, with 13 bases between. CDR3 sequence (DNA): TGTGCCAGCAGGGATCTGAGGACAGGGGCCAACGTCCTGACTTTC. It is translated as CASRDLRTGANVLTF.

The genes are TRBV11-2 and TRBJ2-3; TRBD2 is a possible D gene (7 bases). V was cut by 5 bases and J by 6 bases, with 27 bases left in between. The germline gives CDR1 SGHAT, CDR2 FQNNGV. The CDR3 sequence is 18 residues long. CDR3 DNA sequence: TGTGCCAGCAGCCCGGGGGGTTGGGCAGGGGCTTTACCGGATACGCAGTATTTT. This translates into CASSPGGWAGALPDTQYF.

The chain couples TRBV5-1 to TRBJ2-7; 11 nucleotides agree with TRBD2. V shed 0 bases, J shed 0 bases, and the junction held 8 bases outside the gene matches. The CDR3 totals 18 residues. The germline gives CDR1 SGHRS, CDR2 YFSETQ. DNA for the CDR3: TGCGCCAGCAGCTTGGGGGCTAGCGGGGGGTTAACCTCCTACGAGCAGTACTTC. Translating it yields CASSLGASGGLTSYEQYF.

This chain joins TRBV27 and TRBJ1-2; 7 positions match TRBD1. V trimming: 5 bases; J trimming: 2 bases; junction bases outside the gene matches: 5. Germline CDR1 is MNHEY and CDR2 is SMNVEV (reference sequence). The CDR3 sequence is 14 residues long. In DNA form, the CDR3 reads TGTGCCAGCAGTCCCGTAGGGGGCAACTATGGCTACACCTTC. Translation: CASSPVGGNYGYTF.

The chain has TRBV2 and TRBJ1-1; D may be TRBD1 (5 bases). Germline V lookup: CDR1 SNHLY, CDR2 FYNNEI. V was pared by 8 bases and J by 3 bases, with 13 bases between. The CDR3 has 13 amino acids. Written as DNA, the CDR3 is TGTGCCAGCGCGGGGGAGGGTGACACTGAAGCTTTCTTT. It yields the protein CASAGEGDTEAFF.

This chain connects TRBV9 to TRBJ2-2; 9 bases map to TRBD2. CDR1 and CDR2 (germline): SGDLS, YYNGEE. With 7 bases clipped from V and 3 bases from J, the junction kept 10 bases outside the gene matches. The CDR3 runs to 16 residues. The CDR3 bases are TGTGCCAGCGCATCTGGAGCGGGGGGCGACACCGGGGAGCTGTTTTTT. The encoded protein is CASASGAGGDTGELFF.

Only one count was recorded for this clone. This chain links TRBV6-6 with TRBJ1-5, with 7 bases fitting TRBD1. The CDR3 contains 14 residues. V was clipped by 10 bases and J by 0 bases; unmatched bases: 6. CDR1 and CDR2 (germline): MNHNY, SVGAGI (reference sequence). The CDR3 coding sequence is TGTGCCACCGCTACAGGGGATAGCAATCAGCCCCAGCATTTT. Its translation: CATATGDSNQPQHF.